The sequence of this TCR beta chain was determined in a study of graft-versus-host responses after intestinal transplantation. Overall study: Anti-thymocyte globulin induction preceded roughly 3 years of tacrolimus and steroid maintenance in all recipients. Broader study findings: Some GvH clones were seen earlier in gut or blood, suggesting intestinal origin. Declines in HvG clones occurring early post-transplant were associated with peak circulating GvH clone levels.

Data came from immunoSEQ multiplex PCR; TCRdb stores just in-frame clones and leaves some out. The sample yields around 110,000 clones, around 94% seen once. The germline V gene encodes CDR1 SNHLY and CDR2 FYNNEI. The V gene lost 4 bases and the J gene lost 1 base, with 13 bases spanning the gap. There are 15 residues in the CDR3. For this clone: As yet, its antigen is unknown.

This specimen consisted of unstimulated CD8+ T cells sorted from spleen or lymph node cells, obtained before transplant. V and J are TRBV2 and TRBJ1-1, with a possible D match to TRBD1 (5 bases). This receptor was identified in a human donor who was the organ donor for an intestinal transplant. CDR3 loop: CASSGPGSQNTEAFF. The CDR3 DNA reads as TGTGCCAGCAGTGGGCCAGGGTCCCAGAACACTGAAGCTTTCTTT. The full variable domain, rest sourced from reference TRBV2 and TRBJ1-1, is EPEVTQTPSHQVTQMGQEVILRCVPISNHLYFYWYRQILGQKVEFLVSFYNNEISEKSEIFDDQFSVERPDGSNFTLKIRSTKLEDSAMYFCASSGPGSQNTEAFFGQGTRLTVV.